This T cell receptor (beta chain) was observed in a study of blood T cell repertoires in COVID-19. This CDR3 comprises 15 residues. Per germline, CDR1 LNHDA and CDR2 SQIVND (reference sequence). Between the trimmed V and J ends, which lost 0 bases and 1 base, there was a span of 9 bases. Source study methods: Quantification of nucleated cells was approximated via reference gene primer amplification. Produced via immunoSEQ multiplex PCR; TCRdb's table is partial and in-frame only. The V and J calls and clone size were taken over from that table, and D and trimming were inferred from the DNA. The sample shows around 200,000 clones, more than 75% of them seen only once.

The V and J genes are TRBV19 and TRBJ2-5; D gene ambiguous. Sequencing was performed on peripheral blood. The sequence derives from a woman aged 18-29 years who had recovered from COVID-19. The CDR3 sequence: CASSIDVRFQETQYF. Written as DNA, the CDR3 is TGTGCCAGTAGTATAGATGTCCGGTTCCAAGAGACCCAGTACTTC.